This T cell receptor beta chain derives from a study of cytomegalovirus exposure and HLA in healthy donors. Amplification used 60 Vbeta primers and 13 Jbeta primers. Here immunoSEQ multiplex PCR was the method, and the copy in TCRdb shows in-frame clones only, minus some. The table has tens of thousands of clones, less than 80% seen once; the top ten hold 2% to 3%. Healthy bone marrow donors made up the donors. The sequence came from a man aged 25-45 years in good health and CMV-seronegative. The sample was PBMCs.

The CDR3 here is CASSSRTSVGGEQFF. The CDR3 DNA follows: TGTGCCAGCAGCTCCCGGACTAGTGTTGGGGGTGAGCAGTTCTTC. The chain links TRBV7-9 to TRBJ2-1, with TRBD2 matching 7 bases. Germline V gene data show CDR1 as SEHNR and CDR2 as FQNEAQ (reference sequence). CDR3 length equals 15 residues. The junction had 12 bases not matched to a gene; V was cut back by 4 bases and J by 9 bases.